This T cell receptor beta chain was recorded in a study of shared clonotypes between healthy human individuals. Study information: A couple of women and a few men aged 18 to 49 served as donors.

Replicate PCRs run on sorted subsets employed 200 ng DNA, tens of thousands of T cell genomes. Generated by immunoSEQ multiplex PCR, the TCRdb table keeps only in-frame clones and is missing some. This sample carries about 1.5 million clones, around 98% of them seen once, and the ten largest clones take about 0.45%. To note about this clone: Its antigen is undetermined.

Whole-study findings and limits: Represented genetic and exposure-history diversity was restricted by having few donors.

The germline V gene encodes CDR1 SGDLS and CDR2 YYNGEE. The CDR3 runs to 15 residues. V was pared by 0 bases and J by 6 bases, with 13 bases between. This receptor was obtained from a man aged 30 to 45 in good health. The sample comprised naive CD4+ T cells sorted from blood. Regarding subset: CD45RA+ positively selected. This chain joins TRBV9 and TRBJ2-1, with D tentatively TRBD1 (5 bases). The DNA of the CDR3 is TGTGCCAGCAGCGTAGGTCTCGCTCAGGGCAATGAGCAGTTCTTC. Protein sequence: CASSVGLAQGNEQFF.